One sample yielded the 8 T cell receptor beta chains listed below, sequenced in a study of cytomegalovirus exposure and HLA in healthy donors. The PCR had 60 Vbeta and 13 Jbeta primers. This table comes from immunoSEQ multiplex PCR, and its TCRdb copy is limited to in-frame clones, with some not included. The sample yields some 190,000 clones, over 60% seen once. The source material was PBMCs. These receptors all come from a woman aged 40 to 50 in good health and CMV-seronegative.

This clone was seen a single time. The DNA for the CDR3 is TGTGCCAGCAGTTACGGGGGAGGGGATCAGCCCCAGCATTTT. Translating it yields CASSYGGGDQPQHF. The chain joins TRBV6-6 to TRBJ1-5, with D perhaps TRBD1 (5 bases). Germline V CDR1 and CDR2: MNHNY, SVGAGI (reference sequence). This CDR3 comprises 14 residues. Between the trimmed V and J ends, which lost 2 bases and 5 bases, there was a span of 10 bases.

The V and J genes are TRBV5-4 and TRBJ2-1, with D perhaps TRBD2 (6 bases). Germline loops: CDR1 SGHNT, CDR2 YYREEE (reference sequence). V lost 4 bases, J lost 0 bases, and 14 bases lay in between. The CDR3 extends over 16 amino acids. For the CDR3, the DNA is TGTGCCAGCAGCGTGGACCGGGACTCCTCCTACAATGAGCAGTTCTTC. Amino acids: CASSVDRDSSYNEQFF.

The sample holds a few counts of this clone. The rearrangement uses TRBV7-2 and TRBJ2-7; D may be TRBD2 (6 bases). CDR1 and CDR2 from the germline V gene are SGHTA and FQGNSA. Trimming stripped 5 bases from V and 4 bases from J, with 12 bases between. The CDR3 has 13 residues. DNA of the CDR3: TGTGCCAGCAGCCCCCGGAGGGATTACGAGCAGTACTTC. Its protein product is CASSPRRDYEQYF.

This clone appeared once. CDR3 loop: CASSGGRALYGYTF. The CDR3 bases are TGTGCCAGCAGCGGGGGCAGGGCCTTATATGGCTACACCTTC. The chain is built from TRBV9 and TRBJ1-2; maybe TRBD1 (5 bases). The V end was cut by 3 bases, the J end by 5 bases, with 14 bases between. The CDR3 runs 14 residues. Germline assignment: CDR1 SGDLS and CDR2 YYNGEE.

The DNA for the CDR3 is TGCGCCAGCAGCCAATTTACAGGGGACTACAATGAGCAGTTCTTC. This codes for CASSQFTGDYNEQFF. The gene calls are TRBV4-3 and TRBJ2-1; TRBD1 matches at 7 bases. This CDR3 contains 15 residues. CDR1 is LGHNA, CDR2 YSLEER, per germline. V lost 2 bases and J lost 3; bases outside the gene matches: 4.

The chain combines TRBV15 with TRBJ1-5, with TRBD1 identical over 8 bases. The CDR3 contains 16 residues. The germline V gene has CDR1 LNHNV and CDR2 YYDKDF (reference sequence). Trimming removed 4 bases from V and 0 bases from J; junction bases left unmatched: 5. The CDR3 loop reads CATSTRTGYSNQPQHF. The CDR3, as DNA: TGTGCCACCAGCACCCGGACAGGGTATAGCAATCAGCCCCAGCATTTT.

This clone was observed once. The genes are TRBV5-1 and TRBJ2-3; 7 bases fit TRBD1. Looked up from germline, CDR1 is SGHRS and CDR2 is YFSETQ. The CDR3 extends over 16 amino acids. The V segment lost 4 bases and the J segment 3 bases; nucleotides outside the gene matches: 11. The CDR3 protein is CASSAYSGQSTDTQYF. In DNA, the CDR3 is TGCGCCAGCAGCGCATACTCGGGACAGTCAACAGATACGCAGTATTTT. Complete variable domain (other parts from reference TRBV5-1 and TRBJ2-3): KAGVTQTPRYLIKTRGQQVTLSCSPISGHRSVSWYQQTPGQGLQFLFEYFSETQRNKGNFPGRFSGRQFSNSRSEMNVSTLELGDSALYLCASSAYSGQSTDTQYFGPGTRLTVL.

The CDR3 protein is CASSLDKASGRREQYF. In nucleotides, the CDR3 is TGTGCCAGCAGCTTAGATAAGGCTAGCGGGAGGCGCGAGCAGTACTTC. This sequence joins TRBV7-2 and TRBJ2-7; TRBD2 matches at 11 bases. Germline values: CDR1 SGHTA, CDR2 FQGNSA. After removal of 1 base from V and 6 bases from J, the junction contained 8 bases not matched to a gene. There are 16 residues in the CDR3.